The present TCR beta chain was sequenced within a study of cytomegalovirus exposure and HLA in healthy donors. Study-wide points: Sequencing likely generated an artifact that appeared as a cluster of highly shared sequence variants. Previous analysis showed most TCR beta V segments were productive about 90% or about 30% of the time. Most TCR sequences were rare, but some public TCRs occurred in many donors.

This CDR3 is 13 amino acids long. Germline V gene data show CDR1 as KGHSH and CDR2 as LQKENI. V gave up 2 bases and J gave up 1 base, with 6 bases separating them. A word on this clone: No antigen is known for it.

Amplification used 60 Vbeta primers and 13 Jbeta primers. Some clones are missing from TCRdb's copy, which holds only in-frame ones; the method was immunoSEQ multiplex PCR. In the table there are 200,000 or so clones, approximately 84% of which are singletons. Each donor's status was that of a healthy bone marrow donor. Sequencing was performed on PBMCs. J is TRBJ2-7 and V is TRBV18; D may be TRBD1 (5 bases). This TCR was sampled from a boy between 5 and 17 years old in good health and CMV-seronegative. The CDR3 sequence is CASSPRTSYEQYF. As DNA, the CDR3 is TGTGCCAGCTCACCAAGGACATCCTACGAGCAGTACTTC.